This T cell receptor (beta chain) was obtained from a study of Ad26.COV2.S vaccination and SARS-CoV-2 variants. For the study at large: Doses of Ad26.COV2.S were injected into muscle once or twice, 56 days apart. Study conclusions and caveats: Breadth measured for non-spike TCRs was similar across vaccine and placebo recipients.

Treatment: 15 to 20 received Ad26.COV2.S at low or high dose, single or two shots; about five received placebo; per-sample allocation not given. Sampling was performed 63 days after the first vaccine or placebo injection. V lost 6 bases, J lost 3 bases, and 7 bases stayed unmatched. CDR3 length: 14 residues. The germline CDR1 and CDR2 sequences are SGHTS and YDEGEE. The protocol was immunoSEQ multiplex PCR, while the TCRdb copy is restricted to in-frame clones and leaves out a portion. The data show roughly 500,000 clones, with roughly 89% seen just once and about 13% held by the top ten. Comment on this clone: Its antigen remains unidentified.

This TCR was sampled from a person aged 18-60 years who received the Ad26.COV2.S COVID-19 vaccine or a placebo. The chain has TRBV5-8 and TRBJ2-7; 9 bases map to TRBD1. The input for sequencing was peripheral blood, taken in a trial of Ad26.COV2.S vaccine versus placebo. This CDR3 is CASNPGQGLYEQYF. The CDR3 DNA reads TGTGCCAGCAACCCGGGACAGGGACTCTACGAGCAGTACTTC.